A selection of T cell receptor beta chains follows, all from one sample in a study of Graves' ophthalmopathy and Graves' hyperthyroidism. TCRdb redid the calling of the multiplex PCR reads with MiXCR, one entry per CDR3 protein. The sample holds about 220,000 distinct CDR3 sequences, 20% to 25% seen once. Sequencing was done on a sample of peripheral blood. The receptors originated from a woman aged 50 to 65 with Graves' ophthalmopathy. CDR3s include the opening cysteine and the closing phenylalanine or tryptophan. Part of the rows lack a size; the others show once, few, many or a class for expanded clones.

NA	TRBV19	TRBJ1-5	CASSPPVRVVQPQRF
NA	TRBV11-2	TRBJ2-7	CASKEGHEQYF
many	TRBV4-2	TRBJ2-7	CASSQGEGGGRRLYF
few	TRBV13	TRBJ1-2	CASSLGGIANYGYTF
NA	TRBV2	TRBJ1-1	CASHPGQSMNTEAFF
many	TRBV7-6	TRBJ1-5	CASSSQATSDQPQHF
NA	TRBV11-2	TRBJ2-2	CASSLVFSGGPNTGELFF
many	TRBV6-5	TRBJ2-7	CASSYRGHLAYEQYF
many	TRBV7-3	TRBJ1-1	CASSLTGSNTEAFF
many	TRBV12-3/TRBV12-4	TRBJ1-6	CASSLRDRYNSPLHF
NA	TRBV2	TRBJ2-5	CASRRDTQETQYF
NA	TRBV28	TRBJ1-5	CASSLGTGVFSNQPQHF
NA	TRBV9	TRBJ2-2	CASSVGETSGNTGELFF
many	TRBV3-1	TRBJ1-1	CASSRRQGYMNTEAFF
few	TRBV27	TRBJ1-1	CASSDRAMNTEAFF
many	TRBV10-3	TRBJ1-1	CAIRIGAEAFF
many	TRBV2	TRBJ2-7	CASSEVLAGVEQYF
many	TRBV20-1	TRBJ2-5	CSAQRGRETQYF
many	TRBV6-5	TRBJ2-2	CASSRKQGARNTGELFF
many	TRBV20-1	TRBJ2-7	CSARDLTSAYYEQYF
NA	TRBV7-3	TRBJ2-1	CASSQPGLAGGGEQFF
NA	TRBV28	TRBJ2-5	CASSFGSGTQYF
many	TRBV5-1	TRBJ1-2	CASSLTGRANYGYTF
many	TRBV20-1	TRBJ2-7	CSAAGLAATSSYEQYF
NA	TRBV5-1	TRBJ2-2	CASTFQKRDRGLHTGELFF
many	TRBV12-3/TRBV12-4	TRBJ1-1	CASSFRSNTEAFF
many	TRBV28	TRBJ2-7	CASSSLAGYDEQYF
NA	TRBV19	TRBJ2-5	CASSTGASGSVGPETQYF
many	TRBV20-1	TRBJ2-7	CSAIFPGQGNYEQYF
many	TRBV4-1	TRBJ2-7	CASSQVLGLGSYEQYF
few	TRBV13	TRBJ2-2	CASSLPGEAGELFF
NA	TRBV2	TRBJ2-5	CASSTRGQETQYF
NA	TRBV12-3/TRBV12-4	TRBJ1-2	CASSNLGLDGYTF
once	TRBV5-1	TRBJ1-5	CASIPQNSNQPQHF
many	TRBV20-1	TRBJ2-7	CSARMTSRDEQYF
many	TRBV7-3	TRBJ1-6	CASSLNRGDNSPLHF
many	TRBV5-1	TRBJ1-3	CASSPGQGGNTIYF
NA	TRBV29-1	TRBJ2-5	CSGTEKQETQYF
many	TRBV11-2	TRBJ2-7	CASSLGASGAEITYEQYF
few	TRBV6-1	TRBJ1-2	CASSPAAGLRGYTF
many	TRBV12-3/TRBV12-4	TRBJ2-5	CASSLKGLVQETQYF
NA	TRBV3-1	TRBJ2-7	CASSQRRGDEQYF
many	TRBV29-1	TRBJ2-7	CSVLRITPTLATSYEQYF
NA	TRBV5-1	TRBJ2-7	CASSPAPTGGFDEQYF
many	TRBV20-1	TRBJ2-2	CSARDGAATNTGELFF
NA	TRBV12-3/TRBV12-4	TRBJ1-5	CASSFSPNQPQHF
many	TRBV30	TRBJ1-2	CAWSPHGGYTF
many	TRBV29-1	TRBJ2-5	CSVDYRQETQYF
many	TRBV6-1	TRBJ2-7	CASSAGTSYEQYF
NA	TRBV11-1	TRBJ1-3	CASSPRGQRSGNTIYF
many	TRBV11-2	TRBJ1-1	CASSRMTESEAFF
NA	TRBV20-1	TRBJ1-6	CSAQQRGTGSPLHF
many	TRBV20-1	TRBJ2-7	CSARAQGGAGFYEQYF
many	TRBV29-1	TRBJ2-7	CSVEILGNPGEQYF